This TCR beta chain was sequenced for a study of T-cell memory formation after mild COVID-19. Study-level findings and limits: Pre-infection memory carried some responding clones, suggesting that cross-reactive memory joined. A balance of CD4 and CD8 characterized clones contracting day 15 to 85, whereas later expanders leaned CD4+. Still unconfirmed is whether the second-wave clones peaking on day 37 recognized SARS-CoV-2.

The CDR3 is 15 residues long. Deletions cut 2 bases from V and 2 bases from J, with 7 bases between. Germline lookup yields CDR1 SGHDN and CDR2 FVKESK. As concerns this clonotype: What it binds is unknown.

Constant-segment primers served in 5'RACE that generated TCR alpha and TCR beta cDNA libraries bearing sample barcodes and UMIs. TCRdb re-called the 5' RACE reads with MiXCR, one entry per CDR3 protein. The data contain roughly 170,000 distinct CDR3 sequences, about 21% of them singletons. Sample: PBMCs or a T cell subset sorted from them (not recorded which). The chain recombines TRBV14 with TRBJ2-6; D not certain. The receptor comes from an adult woman who had mild COVID-19 (a few samples of this study predate the infection). Cell type and time point are not known. The CDR3 spells CASSQFQTGANVLTF. For the CDR3, the DNA is TGTGCCAGCAGCCAATTCCAGACTGGGGCCAACGTCCTGACTTTC.